These T cell receptor beta chains were read from a single sample in a study of breast tumors, draining lymph nodes, adjacent tissues. TCRdb re-derived calls from the multiplex PCR reads in MiXCR, one entry per CDR3 protein. Counted here are approximately 28,000 distinct CDR3 sequences, 63% occurring once; the ten biggest clones make up over 15%. The sequenced material came from breast tumor tissue. Receptors were obtained from a female donor with breast cancer. Some clones in this sample may be carry-over from other donors' samples. CDR3s include the opening cysteine and the closing phenylalanine or tryptophan. D genes are given only for firm matches. Not all rows give a size; the values are once, few, many and, for expanded clones, a class.

TRBV9	-	TRBJ1-4	14	TRBD1	CASSVGQGSEKLFF	TGTGCCAGCAGCGTAGGACAGGGGAGCGAAAAACTGTTTTTT
TRBV30	many	TRBJ1-2	13	-	CAWRTGRNYGYTF	TGTGCCTGGAGGACAGGCCGAAACTATGGCTACACCTTC
TRBV6-2/TRBV6-3	many	TRBJ1-2	15	-	CASSHGGSGAQGYTF	TGTGCCAGCAGTCACGGAGGCTCAGGGGCGCAAGGCTACACCTTC
TRBV20-1	-	TRBJ2-1	15	TRBD2	CSAMVLARSYNEQFF	TGCAGTGCTATGGTACTAGCGCGTTCCTACAATGAGCAGTTCTTC
TRBV5-6	-	TRBJ1-6	16	TRBD1	CASSLGTGGNNSPLHF	TGTGCCAGCAGCTTGGGGACAGGGGGAAATAATTCACCCCTCCACTTT
TRBV20-1	once	TRBJ2-7	13	-	CSARGSGPYEQYF	TGCAGTGCTAGAGGTAGCGGTCCCTACGAGCAGTACTTC
TRBV29-1	-	TRBJ1-4	14	TRBD1	CSVAPGGKGEKLFF	TGCAGCGTTGCCCCAGGGGGAAAGGGTGAAAAACTGTTTTTT
TRBV7-8	-	TRBJ2-2	14	-	CASSETANTGELFF	TGTGCCAGCAGTGAAACAGCTAACACCGGGGAGCTGTTTTTT
TRBV5-8	many	TRBJ2-7	16	-	CASSPEVGTASYEQYF	TGTGCCAGCAGCCCCGAGGTTGGGACTGCATCCTACGAGCAGTACTTC
TRBV10-3	-	TRBJ1-3	14	TRBD1	CAISTGGTGNTIYF	TGTGCCATCTCTACAGGGGGCACTGGAAACACCATATATTTT
TRBV5-1	-	TRBJ2-7	15	TRBD2	CASSPYGLAGYEQYF	TGCGCCAGCAGCCCATACGGCCTAGCGGGCTACGAGCAGTACTTC
TRBV6-6	many	TRBJ1-2	12	-	CASRGGAEGYTF	TGTGCCAGCAGGGGGGGTGCGGAAGGCTACACCTTC
TRBV27	few	TRBJ2-5	14	-	CASSLLGFQETQYF	TGTGCCAGCAGTTTATTGGGATTCCAAGAGACCCAGTACTTC
TRBV7-9	-	TRBJ2-3	13	-	CASSLAGSDTQYF	TGTGCCAGCAGCTTAGCAGGGTCCGATACGCAGTATTTT
TRBV7-7	-	TRBJ2-2	14	TRBD1	CASRDRTNTGELFF	TGTGCTAGTCGGGACAGGACGAACACCGGGGAGCTGTTTTTT
TRBV6-2/TRBV6-3	many	TRBJ2-1	16	-	CASSYSPGFTYNEQFF	TGTGCCAGCAGTTACTCGCCCGGGTTCACCTACAATGAGCAGTTCTTC
TRBV5-1	many	TRBJ2-3	15	-	CASSPPRGATDTQYF	TGCGCCAGCAGCCCTCCTAGAGGGGCCACAGATACGCAGTATTTT
TRBV14	-	TRBJ2-7	15	TRBD2	CASSSLSGANYEQYF	TGTGCCAGCAGCTCCCTTAGCGGGGCTAACTACGAGCAGTACTTC
TRBV5-1	-	TRBJ1-2	14	TRBD1	CASSNNRGQEGYTF	TGCGCCAGCAGCAACAACAGGGGCCAGGAGGGCTACACCTTC